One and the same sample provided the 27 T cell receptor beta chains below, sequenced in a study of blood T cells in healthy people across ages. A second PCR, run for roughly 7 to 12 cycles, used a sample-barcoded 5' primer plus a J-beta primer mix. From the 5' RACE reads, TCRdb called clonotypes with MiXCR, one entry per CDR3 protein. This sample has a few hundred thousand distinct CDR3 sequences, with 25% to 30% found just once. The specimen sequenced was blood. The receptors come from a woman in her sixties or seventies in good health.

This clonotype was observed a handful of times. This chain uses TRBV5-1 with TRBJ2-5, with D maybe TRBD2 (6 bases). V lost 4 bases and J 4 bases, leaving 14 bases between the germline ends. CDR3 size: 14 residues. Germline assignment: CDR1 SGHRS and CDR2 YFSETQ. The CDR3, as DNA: TGCGCCAGCAGCACTTCGACTAGTAGAGAGACCCAGTACTTC. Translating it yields CASSTSTSRETQYF. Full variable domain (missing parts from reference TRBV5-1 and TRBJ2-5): KAGVTQTPRYLIKTRGQQVTLSCSPISGHRSVSWYQQTPGQGLQFLFEYFSETQRNKGNFPGRFSGRQFSNSRSEMNVSTLELGDSALYLCASSTSTSRETQYFGPGTRLLVL.

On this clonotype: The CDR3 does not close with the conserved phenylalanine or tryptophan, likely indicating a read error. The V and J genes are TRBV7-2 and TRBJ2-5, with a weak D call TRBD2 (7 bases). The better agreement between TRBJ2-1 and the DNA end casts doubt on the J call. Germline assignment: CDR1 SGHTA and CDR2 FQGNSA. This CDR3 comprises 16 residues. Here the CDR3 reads CASSPPGLGGTNEQFL. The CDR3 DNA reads TGTGCCAGCAGCCCCCCCGGACTAGGGGGAACGAATGAGCAGTTCCTC.

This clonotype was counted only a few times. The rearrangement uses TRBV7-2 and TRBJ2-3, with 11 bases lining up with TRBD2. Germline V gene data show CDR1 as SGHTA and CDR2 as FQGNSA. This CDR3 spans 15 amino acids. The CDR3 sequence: CAGGLAGGRADTQYF. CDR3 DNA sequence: TGTGCAGGGGGGTTAGCGGGGGGGCGTGCAGATACGCAGTATTTT.

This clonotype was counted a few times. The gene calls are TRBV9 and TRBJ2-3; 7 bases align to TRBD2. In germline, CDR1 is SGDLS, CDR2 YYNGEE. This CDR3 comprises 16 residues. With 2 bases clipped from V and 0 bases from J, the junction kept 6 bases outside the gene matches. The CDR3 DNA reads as TGTGCCAGCAGCGTGCTAGCGGCCTCGAGCACAGATACGCAGTATTTT. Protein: CASSVLAASSTDTQYF.

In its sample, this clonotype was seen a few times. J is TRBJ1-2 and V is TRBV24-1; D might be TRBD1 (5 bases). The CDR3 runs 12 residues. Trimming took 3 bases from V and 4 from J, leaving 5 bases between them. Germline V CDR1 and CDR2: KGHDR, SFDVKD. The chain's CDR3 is CATSDQGYGYTF. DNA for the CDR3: TGTGCCACCAGTGATCAGGGCTATGGCTACACCTTC.

CDR3 protein: CSASIPGPGEETQYF. The CDR3 nucleotides are TGCAGTGCTAGTATTCCAGGCCCGGGGGAAGAGACCCAGTACTTC. The V gene is TRBV20-1, the J gene TRBJ2-5; tentative D call: TRBD2 (6 bases). Germline CDR1 reads DFQATT; CDR2 reads SNEGSKA (reference sequence). The CDR3 totals 15 residues. Trimming shortened V by 3 bases and J by 3 bases, and 17 bases separated the two germline ends.

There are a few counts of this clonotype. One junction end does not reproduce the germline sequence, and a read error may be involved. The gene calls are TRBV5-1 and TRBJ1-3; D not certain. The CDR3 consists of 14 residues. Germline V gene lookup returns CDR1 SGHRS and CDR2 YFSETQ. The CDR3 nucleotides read TGCGCCAGCAGCTTGGCCGAACGGGGAAACACCACATATTTT. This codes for CASSLAERGNTTYF.

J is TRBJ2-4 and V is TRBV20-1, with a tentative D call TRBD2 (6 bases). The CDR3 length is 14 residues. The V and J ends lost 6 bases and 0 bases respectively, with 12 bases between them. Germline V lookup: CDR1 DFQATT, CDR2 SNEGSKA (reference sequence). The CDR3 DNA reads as TGCAGTGCCTCTGGGGGGAGAGCCAAAAACATTCAGTACTTC. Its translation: CSASGGRAKNIQYF.

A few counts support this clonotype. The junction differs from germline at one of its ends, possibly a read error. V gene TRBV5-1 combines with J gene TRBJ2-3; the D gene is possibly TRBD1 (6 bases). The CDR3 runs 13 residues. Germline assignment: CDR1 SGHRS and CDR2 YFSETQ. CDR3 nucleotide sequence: TGCGCCAGCAGCTTAGACAGGACTGATACGCAGTGTTTT. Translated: CASSLDRTDTQCF.

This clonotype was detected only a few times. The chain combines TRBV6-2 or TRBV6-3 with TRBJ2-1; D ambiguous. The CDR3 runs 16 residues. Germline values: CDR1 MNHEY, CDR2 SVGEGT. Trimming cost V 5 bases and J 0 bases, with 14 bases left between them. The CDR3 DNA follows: TGTGCCAGCAGTACCCGGGTCCGTACCTCCTACAATGAGCAGTTCTTC. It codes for CASSTRVRTSYNEQFF.

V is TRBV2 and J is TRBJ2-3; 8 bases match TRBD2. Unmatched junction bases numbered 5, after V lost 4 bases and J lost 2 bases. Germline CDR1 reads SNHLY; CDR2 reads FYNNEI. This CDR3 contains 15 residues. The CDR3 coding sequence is TGTGCCAGCAGTGTAGGAGCGGGAGCCACAGATACGCAGTATTTT. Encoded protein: CASSVGAGATDTQYF.

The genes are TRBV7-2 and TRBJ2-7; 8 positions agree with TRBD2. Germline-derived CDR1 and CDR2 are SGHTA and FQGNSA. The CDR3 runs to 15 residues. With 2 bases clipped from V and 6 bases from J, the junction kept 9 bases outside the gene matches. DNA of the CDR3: TGTGCCAGCAGCTTAATTGCGACTAGCGCATCCGAGCAGTACTTC. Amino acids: CASSLIATSASEQYF. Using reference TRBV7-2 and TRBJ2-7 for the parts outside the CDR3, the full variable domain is GAGVSQSPSNKVTEKGKDVELRCDPISGHTALYWYRQSLGQGLEFLIYFQGNSAPDKSGLPSDRFSAERTGGSVSTLTIQRTQQEDSAVYLCASSLIATSASEQYFGPGTRLTVT.

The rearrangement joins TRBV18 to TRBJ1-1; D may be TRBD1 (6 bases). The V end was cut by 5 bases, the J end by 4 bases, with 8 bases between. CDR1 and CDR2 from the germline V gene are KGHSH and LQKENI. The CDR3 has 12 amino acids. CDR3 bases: TGTGCCAGCTCAGGACAGTTCACTGAAGCTTTCTTT. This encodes CASSGQFTEAFF.

This CDR3 reads CSARNVAGTEAFF. DNA for the CDR3: TGCAGTGCTAGAAACGTTGCGGGTACTGAAGCTTTCTTT. V usage is TRBV20-1 and J usage is TRBJ1-1; D is uncertain. This CDR3 contains 13 residues. V lost 2 bases and J lost 5, with 12 bases in between. The germline V gene encodes CDR1 DFQATT and CDR2 SNEGSKA (reference sequence).

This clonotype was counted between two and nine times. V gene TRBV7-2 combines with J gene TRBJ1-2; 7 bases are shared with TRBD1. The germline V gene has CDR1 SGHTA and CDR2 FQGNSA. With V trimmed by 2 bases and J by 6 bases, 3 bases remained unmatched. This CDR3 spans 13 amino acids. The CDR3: CASSLYGTDGYTF. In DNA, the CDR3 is TGTGCCAGCAGCTTATACGGGACAGATGGCTACACCTTC.

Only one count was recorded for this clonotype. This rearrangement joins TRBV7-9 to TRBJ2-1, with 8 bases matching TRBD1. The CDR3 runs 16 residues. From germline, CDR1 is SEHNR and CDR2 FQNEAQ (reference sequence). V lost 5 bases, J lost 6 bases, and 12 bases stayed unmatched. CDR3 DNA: TGTGCCAGCAGCCCGCAGGGGGCCCGGGCAGCCAATGAGCAGTTCTTC. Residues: CASSPQGARAANEQFF.

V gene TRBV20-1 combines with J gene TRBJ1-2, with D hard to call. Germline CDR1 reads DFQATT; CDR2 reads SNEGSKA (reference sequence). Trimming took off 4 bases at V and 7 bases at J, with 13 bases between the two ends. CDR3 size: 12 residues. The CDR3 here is CSAIRPAGGYTF. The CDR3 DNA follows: TGCAGTGCTATCAGGCCGGCGGGTGGCTACACCTTC.

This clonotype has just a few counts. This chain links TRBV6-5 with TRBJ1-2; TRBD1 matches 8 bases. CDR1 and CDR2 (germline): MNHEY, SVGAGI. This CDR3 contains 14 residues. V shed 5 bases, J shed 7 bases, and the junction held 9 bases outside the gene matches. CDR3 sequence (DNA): TGTGCCAGCAGTCAGCCCGGGACAGGACCTGGCTACACCTTC. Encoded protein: CASSQPGTGPGYTF.

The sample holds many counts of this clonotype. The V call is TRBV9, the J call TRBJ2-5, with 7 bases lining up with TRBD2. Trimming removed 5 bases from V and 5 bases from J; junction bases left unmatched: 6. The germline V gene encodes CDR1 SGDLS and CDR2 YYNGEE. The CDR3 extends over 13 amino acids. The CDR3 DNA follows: TGTGCCAGCAGTTTAAGCGGGGAGGAGACCCAGTACTTC. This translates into CASSLSGEETQYF.

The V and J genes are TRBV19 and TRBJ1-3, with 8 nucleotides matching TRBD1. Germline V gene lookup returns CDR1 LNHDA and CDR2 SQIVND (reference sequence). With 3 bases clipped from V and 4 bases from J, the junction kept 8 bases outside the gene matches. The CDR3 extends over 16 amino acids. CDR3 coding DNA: TGTGCCAGTAGTATTAGGACAGGGCTGAGCGGAAACACCATATATTTT. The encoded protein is CASSIRTGLSGNTIYF.

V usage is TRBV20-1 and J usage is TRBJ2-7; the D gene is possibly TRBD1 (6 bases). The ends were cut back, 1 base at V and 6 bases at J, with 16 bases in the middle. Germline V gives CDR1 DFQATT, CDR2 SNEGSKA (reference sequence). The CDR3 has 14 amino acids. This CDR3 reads CSARGAGEAPEQYF. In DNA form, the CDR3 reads TGCAGTGCTAGAGGGGCAGGGGAAGCGCCCGAGCAGTACTTC.

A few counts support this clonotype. CDR3 amino acids: CASSPRQGGSNQPQHF. The CDR3 DNA reads TGTGCCAGCAGTCCCCGACAGGGAGGGAGCAATCAGCCCCAGCATTTT. The rearrangement uses TRBV6-1 and TRBJ1-5, with 7 bases matching TRBD1. Unmatched junction bases numbered 8, after V lost 5 bases and J lost 1 base. CDR3 length: 16 amino acids. The germline V gene encodes CDR1 MNHNS and CDR2 SASEGT.

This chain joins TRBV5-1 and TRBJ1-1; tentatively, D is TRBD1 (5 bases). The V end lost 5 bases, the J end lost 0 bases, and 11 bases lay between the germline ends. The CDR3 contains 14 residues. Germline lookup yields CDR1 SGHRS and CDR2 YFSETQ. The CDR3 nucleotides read TGCGCCAGCAGACCAGGGAGCATGAACACTGAAGCTTTCTTT. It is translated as CASRPGSMNTEAFF. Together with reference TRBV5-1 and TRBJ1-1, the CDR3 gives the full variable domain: KAGVTQTPRYLIKTRGQQVTLSCSPISGHRSVSWYQQTPGQGLQFLFEYFSETQRNKGNFPGRFSGRQFSNSRSEMNVSTLELGDSALYLCASRPGSMNTEAFFGQGTRLTVV.

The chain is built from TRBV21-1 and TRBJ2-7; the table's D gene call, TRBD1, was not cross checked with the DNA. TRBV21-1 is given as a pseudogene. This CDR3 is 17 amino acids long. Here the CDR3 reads CASSNLPDRATRQVQYF. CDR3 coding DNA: TGTGCCAGCAGCAACCTGCCGGACAGGGCGACCCGGCAAGTGCAGTACTTC.

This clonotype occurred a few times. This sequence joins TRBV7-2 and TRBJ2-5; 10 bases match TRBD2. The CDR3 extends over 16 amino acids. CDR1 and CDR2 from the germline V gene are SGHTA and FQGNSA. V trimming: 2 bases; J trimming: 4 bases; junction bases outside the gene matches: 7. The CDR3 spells CASSLRSGGARETQYF. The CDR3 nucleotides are TGTGCCAGCAGCTTAAGAAGCGGGGGGGCCAGAGAGACCCAGTACTTC. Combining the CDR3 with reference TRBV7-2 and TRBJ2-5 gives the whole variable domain GAGVSQSPSNKVTEKGKDVELRCDPISGHTALYWYRQSLGQGLEFLIYFQGNSAPDKSGLPSDRFSAERTGGSVSTLTIQRTQQEDSAVYLCASSLRSGGARETQYFGPGTRLLVL.

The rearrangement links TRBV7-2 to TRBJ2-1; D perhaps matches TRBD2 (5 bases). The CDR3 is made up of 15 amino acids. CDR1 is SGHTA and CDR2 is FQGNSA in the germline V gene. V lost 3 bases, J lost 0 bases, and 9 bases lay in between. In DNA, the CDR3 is TGTGCCAGCAGCTTCCAACTAGGCTCCTACAATGAGCAGTTCTTC. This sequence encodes CASSFQLGSYNEQFF.

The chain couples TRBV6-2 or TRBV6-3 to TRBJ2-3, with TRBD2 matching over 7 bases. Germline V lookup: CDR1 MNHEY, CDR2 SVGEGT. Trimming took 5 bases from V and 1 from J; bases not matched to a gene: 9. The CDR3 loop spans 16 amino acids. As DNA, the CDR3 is TGTGCCAGCAGTCTCCGGACTAGGGCGGGCACAGATACGCAGTATTTT. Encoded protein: CASSLRTRAGTDTQYF.